The 4 T cell receptor beta chains below come from one sample, sequenced in a study of shared clonotypes between healthy human individuals. Sequencing used immunoSEQ multiplex PCR; TCRdb keeps in-frame clones, though not all of them. The sample contains hundreds of thousands of clones, 60% to 80% of which appear only once. Material for sequencing was PBMCs. Receptors originate from a woman in her thirties or forties in good health. Some clones in this sample may be carry-over from other donors' samples.

The V gene is TRBV5-4, the J gene TRBJ2-1; 11 bases agree with TRBD2. There are 19 residues in the CDR3. Germline loops: CDR1 SGHNT, CDR2 YYREEE (reference sequence). With V trimmed by 4 bases and J by 2 bases, 14 bases remained unmatched. CDR3 nucleotide sequence: TGTGCCAGCAGCGGAACCGGGACTAGCGGCCGTGGGGCCTACAATGAGCAGTTCTTC. This gives the protein CASSGTGTSGRGAYNEQFF. Full variable domain (rest looked up from reference TRBV5-4 and TRBJ2-1): ETGVTQSPTHLIKTRGQQVTLRCSSQSGHNTVSWYQQALGQGPQFIFQYYREEENGRGNFPPRFSGLQFPNYSSELNVNALELDDSALYLCASSGTGTSGRGAYNEQFFGPGTRLTVL.

The V call is TRBV5-1, the J call TRBJ2-1, with D possibly TRBD1 on 6 matching bases. Trimming stripped 5 bases from V and 2 bases from J, with 20 bases between. The CDR3 consists of 17 residues. CDR1 SGHRS and CDR2 YFSETQ come from the germline V gene. The CDR3 loop is CASSIGPTGSAYNEQFF. CDR3 DNA sequence: TGCGCCAGCAGTATCGGGCCAACAGGGTCTGCCTACAATGAGCAGTTCTTC. The whole variable domain, filled in from reference TRBV5-1 and TRBJ2-1, reads KAGVTQTPRYLIKTRGQQVTLSCSPISGHRSVSWYQQTPGQGLQFLFEYFSETQRNKGNFPGRFSGRQFSNSRSEMNVSTLELGDSALYLCASSIGPTGSAYNEQFFGPGTRLTVL.

For this clone: This may arise from a read error, as a much more abundant clone is one base away. This rearrangement joins TRBV7-2 to TRBJ2-3; D might be TRBD1 (6 bases). This CDR3 has 14 residues. Germline V gene lookup returns CDR1 SGHTA and CDR2 FQGNSA. With 4 bases removed from V and 1 base from J, the gap between germline ends came to 9 bases. The DNA of the CDR3 is TGTGCCAGCAGCTCTAGGACAGGCACAGATACGCAGTATTTT. This sequence encodes CASSSRTGTDTQYF.

The gene calls are TRBV7-2 and TRBJ1-5; D may be TRBD1 (6 bases). CDR1 and CDR2 from the germline V gene are SGHTA and FQGNSA. This CDR3 has 17 residues. Trimming stripped 0 bases from V and 6 bases from J, with 18 bases between. Here the CDR3 reads CASSLARGGGLSQPQHF. CDR3 sequence (DNA): TGTGCCAGCAGCTTAGCGCGAGGAGGGGGGCTGAGTCAGCCCCAGCATTTT.